This TCR beta chain is drawn from a study of blood T cell repertoires in COVID-19. Measured with immunoSEQ multiplex PCR; TCRdb has only the in-frame clones, and not every one. The table shows roughly 60,000 clones, with 80% to 85% occurring only once. CDR3 size: 15 residues. CDR1 MNHEY and CDR2 SVGEGT come from the germline V gene. Trimming took off 2 bases at V and 0 bases at J, with 9 bases between the two ends. Sequencing input: peripheral blood. J is TRBJ2-3 and V is TRBV6-2 or TRBV6-3, with D hard to call. This clonotype was sampled from a man in his 60s with COVID-19, enrolled during active disease. CDR3 coding DNA: TGTGCCAGCAGTTACGGCTCTCTGAGCACAGATACGCAGTATTTT. Its translation: CASSYGSLSTDTQYF.